These 15 T cell receptor beta chains were all obtained from the same sample, sequenced in a study of T cells in Graves' hyperthyroidism and ophthalmopathy. TCR beta CDR3 region amplification was performed from RNA transcripts. The HTBI set primed first-round TCR CDR3 RT-PCR. TCRdb used MiXCR to reprocess the multiplex PCR reads, holding one entry per CDR3 protein. The data show some 350,000 distinct CDR3 sequences, with 19% seen just once and 3% to 4.5% held by the top ten. Material: blood. These receptors all stem from a woman aged 18-30 years with Graves' hyperthyroidism.

The chain has TRBV6-2 or TRBV6-3 and TRBJ1-2; D unclear. The CDR3 loop spans 13 amino acids. Germline V gives CDR1 MNHEY, CDR2 SVGEGT. The V end was cut by 2 bases, the J end by 6 bases, with 10 bases between. CDR3 residues: CASSYTGYDGYTF. The CDR3 bases are TGTGCCAGCAGTTACACGGGGTACGATGGCTACACCTTC.

A word on this clonotype: A read error may be the cause here, since a much bigger clone is one base away. The CDR3 sequence is CASSFRGPLRGSTEACF. In nucleotides, the CDR3 is TGTGCCAGCAGTTTTCGGGGGCCACTCAGGGGAAGCACTGAAGCTTGCTTT. The rearrangement uses TRBV12-3 or TRBV12-4 and TRBJ1-1; a weak D match, TRBD1 (6 bases). The CDR3 spans 17 residues.

This clonotype was detected ten times or more. This sequence joins TRBV6-1 and TRBJ1-2; D is unclear. The CDR3 totals 13 residues. Germline loops: CDR1 MNHNS, CDR2 SASEGT. V was cut by 7 bases and J by 3 bases, with 12 bases left in between. The CDR3 protein is CASTDRSHYGYTF. The CDR3 DNA follows: TGTGCCAGCACTGATAGGTCCCACTATGGCTACACCTTC.

The sample holds many counts of this clonotype. The chain employs TRBV12-3 or TRBV12-4 and TRBJ1-5; 8 bases align to TRBD1. Trimming took 6 bases from V and 2 from J; bases not matched to a gene: 9. This CDR3 has 16 residues. The CDR3 spells CASRSNRGSGNQPQHF. The CDR3 DNA sequence: TGTGCCAGCAGATCCAACAGGGGGTCGGGCAATCAGCCCCAGCATTTT.

The chain couples TRBV6-1 to TRBJ1-1, with unresolved D. Per germline, CDR1 MNHNS and CDR2 SASEGT. The CDR3 covers 12 residues. Trimming took 8 bases from V and 1 from J, leaving 8 bases between them. CDR3 sequence (DNA): TGTGCCAGCCAAGATCCGAACACTGAAGCTTTCTTT. Protein product: CASQDPNTEAFF.

This clonotype appeared many times. The V call is TRBV11-3, the J call TRBJ1-1; tentative D call: TRBD1 (5 bases). The CDR3 is 16 residues long. V lost 3 bases and J 0 bases, leaving 14 bases between the germline ends. Germline lookup yields CDR1 SGHNT and CDR2 YENEEA. CDR3 bases: TGTGCCAGCAGCTTGGGATGGGGCCGGGTGAACACTGAAGCTTTCTTT. It yields the protein CASSLGWGRVNTEAFF.

This clonotype has just a few counts. A much larger clone differs from this one at a single base, so this may be a read error. J is TRBJ1-2 and V is TRBV4-1; TRBD1 aligns across 8 bases. The CDR3 is 13 amino acids. The germline V gene has CDR1 MGHRA and CDR2 YSYEKL. The CDR3 here is CSSSLATGDGYTF. Here the CDR3 DNA reads TGCTCCAGCAGCCTCGCGACAGGGGATGGCTACACCTTC.

There are many counts of this clonotype. This chain connects TRBV6-1 to TRBJ2-7, with 11 bases matching TRBD2. Germline V CDR1 and CDR2: MNHNS, SASEGT. V trimming: 8 bases; J trimming: 2 bases; junction bases outside the gene matches: 8. The CDR3 is 15 amino acids. CDR3 in DNA: TGTGCCAGCTCACAGGGACTAGCGGTGACCTACGAGCAGTACTTC. It specifies CASSQGLAVTYEQYF.

This clonotype has a single count. V and J are TRBV6-1 and TRBJ1-2; D is unresolved. The CDR3 consists of 12 residues. V was clipped by 4 bases and J by 4 bases, with 7 bases between them. CDR1 and CDR2 from the germline V gene are MNHNS and SASEGT. CDR3 DNA sequence: TGTGCCAGCAGTGTTGGGCCCTATGGCTACACCTTC. As protein: CASSVGPYGYTF.

CDR3 residues: CASSSGLGNQETQYF. DNA of the CDR3: TGTGCCAGCAGCTCGGGACTAGGAAATCAAGAGACCCAGTACTTC. The chain recombines TRBV9 with TRBJ2-5, with 8 bases that match TRBD2. The ends lost 4 bases at V and 2 bases at J; junction bases unmatched: 7. CDR1 and CDR2 from the germline V gene are SGDLS and YYNGEE. The CDR3 is 15 residues long.

The rearrangement joins TRBV2 to TRBJ1-2; D is possibly TRBD1 (6 bases). V gave up 6 bases and J gave up 4 bases, with 9 bases separating them. The germline V gene encodes CDR1 SNHLY and CDR2 FYNNEI. The CDR3 has 12 amino acids. CDR3 sequence (DNA): TGTGCCAGCAGGGGGACAAGCTATGGCTACACCTTC. It encodes CASRGTSYGYTF.

This clonotype was counted ten times or more. V and J are TRBV20-1 and TRBJ1-1; D is unclear. Trimming cost V 5 bases and J 3 bases, with 16 bases left between them. Germline V CDR1 and CDR2: DFQATT, SNEGSKA (reference sequence). CDR3 length: 14 amino acids. The CDR3: CSAASRPFDTEAFF. DNA of the CDR3: TGCAGTGCTGCCTCCCGACCTTTCGACACTGAAGCTTTCTTT.

This clonotype has at least ten counts. The rearrangement joins TRBV3-1 to TRBJ1-1, with D unresolved. The CDR3 runs 16 residues. From germline, CDR1 is LGHDT and CDR2 YNNKEL (reference sequence). V was clipped by 2 bases and J by 4 bases, with 17 bases between them. The CDR3 sequence: CASSQISLGFGTEAFF. CDR3 nucleotides: TGTGCCAGCAGCCAAATATCCTTAGGGTTCGGCACTGAAGCTTTCTTT.

This clonotype has only a few counts. The chain is built from TRBV30 and TRBJ2-5, with D perhaps TRBD2 (6 bases). The germline CDR1 and CDR2 sequences are GTSNPN and SVGIG (reference sequence). V was pared by 5 bases and J by 4 bases, with 11 bases between. The CDR3 is 12 residues long. CDR3 DNA: TGTGCCTGGTCAAGGGGAGGAGAGACCCAGTACTTC. Protein product: CAWSRGGETQYF.

This clonotype was counted only a few times. Germline is not matched at one junction end, which may reflect a read error. This sequence joins TRBV11-1 and TRBJ2-4; perhaps TRBD2 as D (6 bases). CDR1 and CDR2 (germline): SGHAT, FQDESV (reference sequence). The CDR3 consists of 18 residues. The CDR3 DNA reads TGTGCCAGCAGCCAATCCCCAGGAATCCGGGGGACCAAAAACATTAAGTACTTC. Protein product: CASSQSPGIRGTKNIKYF.